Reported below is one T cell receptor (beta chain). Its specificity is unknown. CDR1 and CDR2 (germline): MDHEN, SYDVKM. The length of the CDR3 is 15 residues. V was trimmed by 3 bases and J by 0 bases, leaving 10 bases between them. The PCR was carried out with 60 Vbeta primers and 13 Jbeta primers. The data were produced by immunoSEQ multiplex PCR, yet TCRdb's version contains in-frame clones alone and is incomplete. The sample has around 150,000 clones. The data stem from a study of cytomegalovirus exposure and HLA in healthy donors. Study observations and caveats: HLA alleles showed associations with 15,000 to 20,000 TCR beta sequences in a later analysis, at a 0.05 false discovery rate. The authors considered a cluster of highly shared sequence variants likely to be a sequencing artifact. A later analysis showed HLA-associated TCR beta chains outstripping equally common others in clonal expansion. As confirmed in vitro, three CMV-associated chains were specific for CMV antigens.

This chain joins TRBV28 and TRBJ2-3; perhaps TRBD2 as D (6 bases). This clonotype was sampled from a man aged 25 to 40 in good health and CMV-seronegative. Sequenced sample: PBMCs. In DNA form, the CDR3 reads TGTGCCAGCAGTTTGGAGGGATATAGCACAGATACGCAGTATTTT. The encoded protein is CASSLEGYSTDTQYF.